A selection of T cell receptor beta chains follows, all from one sample in a study of T cells expressing NK-cell markers. Reanalyzing the 5' RACE reads, TCRdb keeps one entry per CDR3 protein, without DNA. The clone table shows fewer than 400,000 distinct CDR3 sequences, with the ten largest holding around 4.9%. Sequencing was done on a sample of blood T cells: a sorted CD56 or NKG2C T cell subset, CD4+ or CD8+ T cells, or bulk PBMC T cells (not recorded which). Source of these receptors: a man aged 18 to 69 in good health. Each CDR3 is given with its conserved first and last residue.

v_gene,j_gene,CDR3aa
TRBV6-5,TRBJ1-5,CASSYTGQSQPQHF
TRBV11-2,TRBJ2-7,CASSPLARTGPYEQYF
TRBV11-1,TRBJ2-1,CASSQAGQGLNEQFF
TRBV21-1,TRBJ2-2,CAKIHDTGELFF
TRBV10-3,TRBJ2-7,CAVGQYYEQYF
TRBV5-1,TRBJ1-2,CASSAGQHLYGYTF
TRBV18,TRBJ2-2,CASSPGRANTGELFF
TRBV20-1,TRBJ2-3,CSARGGGGAIMYF
TRBV9,TRBJ2-7,CASSVGEDRFSSYEQYF
TRBV9,TRBJ2-5,CASTPSGIQETQYF
TRBV30,TRBJ2-3,CAWSVVQVTDTQYF
TRBV4-2,TRBJ2-5,CASSQGSSGGVETQYF
TRBV7-2,TRBJ2-7,CASSSLDRSYEQYF
TRBV5-1,TRBJ2-3,CASSRQGRSTDTQYF
TRBV19,TRBJ2-1,CASSLRTGITYNEQFF
TRBV7-2,TRBJ2-5,CASSSGLGKTQYF
TRBV7-2,TRBJ1-4,CASSLYGRNEKLFF
TRBV6-2/TRBV6-3,TRBJ1-2,CASSPYGEGPSNYGYTF
TRBV6-1,TRBJ1-1,CASIDNGWASEAFF
TRBV28,TRBJ1-1,CASSPPRQRRNTEAFF
TRBV28,TRBJ1-5,CASSFTGRGSNQPQHF
TRBV3-1,TRBJ1-2,CASSRTSIGYGYTF
TRBV7-9,TRBJ1-4,CASSGAGTGPEKLFF
TRBV7-3,TRBJ2-6,CASSLRGQQSSGANVLTF
TRBV5-1,TRBJ2-2,CASSLGFSGNTGELFF
TRBV4-2,TRBJ1-4,CASSRSGGANEKLFF
TRBV27,TRBJ1-4,CASSLAGAGVEKLFF
TRBV10-3,TRBJ1-1,CAIRTTENTEAFF
TRBV30,TRBJ2-3,CAWSPRSGGRTDTQYF
TRBV20-1,TRBJ1-6,CSAAVTGNSPLHF
TRBV2,TRBJ2-5,CASSESGGELVWQTQYF
TRBV5-1,TRBJ2-2,CASRRQTGANTGELFF
TRBV7-8,TRBJ2-4,CASSLGETTYKNIQYF
TRBV20-1,TRBJ2-1,CSARPTGAEQFF
TRBV20-1,TRBJ1-6,CSAARGTGTYNSPLHF
TRBV9,TRBJ2-5,CASSVGQPNLQETQYF
TRBV6-5,TRBJ1-6,CASSYPKTPTRNSPLHF
TRBV20-1,TRBJ1-6,CSARTGDFYSYNSPLHF
TRBV4-1,TRBJ1-4,CASSQAYSVQEKLFF
TRBV7-2,TRBJ2-1,CASSPQGAEQFF
TRBV6-5,TRBJ2-1,CASSYGSSPAIEQFF
TRBV7-2,TRBJ2-5,CASSLAGQKETQYF
TRBV12-3/TRBV12-4,TRBJ2-5,CASSFPTSGGVETQYF
TRBV7-3,TRBJ2-3,CASSSASTSAGTDTQYF
TRBV25-1,TRBJ1-1,CASRWQGDTEAFF
TRBV21-1,TRBJ2-7,CASSPHREDHEQYF
TRBV7-2,TRBJ2-1,CASSLLTGPLGVEQFF
TRBV3-1,TRBJ2-1,CASTAKNEQFF
TRBV20-1,TRBJ1-1,CSARASAGTEAFF
TRBV20-1,TRBJ2-3,CSPGRTSTDTQYF
TRBV24-1,TRBJ2-1,CATSVASGGGYEQFF